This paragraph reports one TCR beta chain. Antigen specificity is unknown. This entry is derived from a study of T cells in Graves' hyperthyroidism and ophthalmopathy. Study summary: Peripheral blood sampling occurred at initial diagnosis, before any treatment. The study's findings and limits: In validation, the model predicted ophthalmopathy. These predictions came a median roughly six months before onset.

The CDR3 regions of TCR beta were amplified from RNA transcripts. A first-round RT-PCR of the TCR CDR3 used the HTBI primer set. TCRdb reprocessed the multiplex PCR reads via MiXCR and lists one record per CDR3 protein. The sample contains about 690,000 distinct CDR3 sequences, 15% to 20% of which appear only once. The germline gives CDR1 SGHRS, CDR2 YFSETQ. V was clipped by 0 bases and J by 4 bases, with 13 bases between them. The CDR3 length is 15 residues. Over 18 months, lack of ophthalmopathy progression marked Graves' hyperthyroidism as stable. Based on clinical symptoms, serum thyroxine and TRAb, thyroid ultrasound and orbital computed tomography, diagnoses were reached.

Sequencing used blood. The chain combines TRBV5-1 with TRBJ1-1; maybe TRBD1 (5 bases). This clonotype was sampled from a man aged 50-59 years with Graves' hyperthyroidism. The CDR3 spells CASSLDKGGGTEAFF. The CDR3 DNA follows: TGCGCCAGCAGCTTGGATAAGGGTGGGGGCACTGAAGCTTTCTTT.